A selection of T cell receptor beta chains follows, all from one sample in a study of OX40 agonist ivuxolimab in advanced cancers. Data came from immunoSEQ multiplex PCR; TCRdb stores just in-frame clones and leaves some out. The sample consists of about 82,000 clones, more than 70% of them appearing once. The sequencing here drew on CD4+ or CD8+ T cells sorted from blood, taken in a trial of the OX40 agonist ivuxolimab. The source is an adult with an advanced solid tumor such as melanoma, head and neck, liver or kidney cancer. Both conserved end residues are part of each CDR3. The order of the fields is CDR3 length, V gene, D gene, J gene, clone size, CDR3 protein, CDR3 DNA. The D gene is left open where the match is weak. Part of the rows lack a size; the others show once, few, many or a class for expanded clones.

16	TRBV11-3	-	TRBJ2-3	few	CASSVGDGGPFDTQYF	TGTGCCAGCAGCGTCGGAGATGGGGGGCCTTTTGATACGCAGTATTTT
13	TRBV30	-	TRBJ2-7	-	CAWSSGMVDEQYF	TGTGCCTGGAGCTCCGGTATGGTCGACGAGCAGTACTTC
17	TRBV4-3	-	TRBJ1-5	-	CASSQEFHPGSNQPQHF	TGCGCCAGCAGCCAAGAATTTCATCCAGGGAGCAATCAGCCCCAGCATTTT
18	TRBV27	TRBD1	TRBJ1-5	few	CASSATSSGQGLGQPQHF	TGTGCCAGCAGTGCAACCTCTTCGGGACAGGGTTTGGGTCAGCCCCAGCATTTT
13	TRBV7-2	-	TRBJ2-1	-	CASSWDSHNEQFF	TGTGCCAGCAGCTGGGACTCCCACAATGAGCAGTTCTTC
13	TRBV19	TRBD1	TRBJ2-7	few	CASSGQVRNEQYF	TGTGCCAGTAGTGGACAGGTGAGAAACGAGCAGTACTTC
15	TRBV5-6	-	TRBJ1-5	-	CASSWGPDSNQPQHF	TGTGCCAGCAGCTGGGGACCGGATAGCAATCAGCCCCAGCATTTT
15	TRBV7-2	-	TRBJ2-5	-	CASSLAGAEQETQYF	TGTGCCAGCAGCTTGGCAGGGGCGGAACAAGAGACCCAGTACTTC
15	TRBV6-6	TRBD1	TRBJ1-3	few	CASSRQGDAGNTIYF	TGTGCCAGCAGTCGACAGGGGGACGCTGGAAACACCATATATTTT
13	TRBV28	-	TRBJ2-1	-	CASSSRGAAEQFF	TGTGCCAGCAGTTCCCGTGGGGCAGCAGAGCAGTTCTTC
12	TRBV7-2	-	TRBJ1-6	-	CASSQYNSPLHF	TGTGCCAGCAGCCAATATAATTCACCCCTCCACTTT
9	TRBV9	-	TRBJ1-5	-	CVCSRPQHF	TGTGTCTGTTCACGGCCCCAGCATTTT
15	TRBV7-9	-	TRBJ1-4	-	CASSQRGAVDEKLFF	TGTGCCAGCAGTCAAAGGGGGGCTGTGGATGAAAAACTGTTTTTT
15	TRBV7-6	-	TRBJ2-3	-	CASSLVGNSPDTQYF	TGTGCCAGCAGCTTAGTAGGGAACAGCCCAGATACGCAGTATTTT
15	TRBV11-3	-	TRBJ2-1	-	CASSLVGTPGSEQFF	TGTGCCAGCAGCTTAGTCGGGACGCCCGGTAGTGAGCAGTTCTTC